One TCR beta chain is described in this entry. The entry originates in a study of shared clonotypes between healthy human individuals. TCRdb keeps only in-frame clones here, not all; method: immunoSEQ multiplex PCR. The repertoire has over a million clones, approximately 96% of them found once; the top ten carry 1.2%. This clonotype was obtained from a young man in good health. Sequenced material: naive CD4+ T cells sorted from blood. Described subset: CD45RA+ positively selected.

The CDR3 nucleotides are TGTGCCAGCTCGGACAGGGGGCGCCGAGAGACCCAGTACTTC. Translated, it gives CASSDRGRRETQYF. The rearrangement joins TRBV18 to TRBJ2-5; TRBD1 matches at 11 bases. There are 14 residues in the CDR3. V shed 6 bases and J 4 bases; nucleotides not matched to a gene: 4. Germline-derived CDR1 and CDR2 are KGHSH and LQKENI.